The rows below give T cell receptor beta chains drawn from one sample of a study of early T cells in non-severe SARS-CoV-2 infection. TCRdb reprocessed the 5' RACE reads via MiXCR and lists one record per CDR3 protein. This table holds some 80,000 distinct CDR3 sequences, about 5% found once. The specimen comprised whole blood, sampled at baseline. These receptors were taken from an adult who was a healthcare worker with PCR-confirmed SARS-CoV-2 infection or an uninfected control (not recorded which). Both conserved end residues are part of each CDR3. D genes are given only for firm matches. The listing skips clone size in some rows; elsewhere it reads once, few, many or a size class.

D,V,J,size,CDR3,DNA
.,TRBV7-8,TRBJ2-5,many,CASSPAYETQYF,TGTGCCAGCAGCCCCGCATATGAGACCCAGTACTTC
TRBD1,TRBV30,TRBJ1-1,.,CAWSSLDRVNQVNTEAFF,TGTGCCTGGAGTAGTCTTGACAGGGTGAATCAGGTGAACACTGAAGCTTTCTTT
TRBD1,TRBV6-1,TRBJ1-1,few,CASSESQGDTEAFF,TGTGCCAGCAGTGAATCACAGGGGGACACTGAAGCTTTCTTT
TRBD1,TRBV6-6,TRBJ2-7,few,CASSPDRDEQYF,TGTGCCAGCAGCCCGGACAGGGACGAGCAGTACTTC
.,TRBV14,TRBJ2-5,.,CASSQDRLVKTQYF,TGTGCCAGCAGCCAAGATCGGCTAGTAAAGACCCAGTACTTC
.,TRBV7-9,TRBJ1-2,.,CASSPIEELYGYTF,TGTGCCAGCAGCCCTATAGAAGAGCTCTATGGCTACACCTTC
.,TRBV6-6,TRBJ2-7,.,CASSTAREQYF,TGTGCCAGCAGTACTGCTCGGGAGCAGTACTTC
TRBD1,TRBV28,TRBJ1-4,many,CASSPMGQGNEKLFF,TGTGCCAGCAGTCCCATGGGACAGGGGAATGAAAAACTGTTTTTT
.,TRBV7-8,TRBJ1-2,.,CASSFQGNYGYTF,TGTGCCAGCAGCTTTCAGGGAAACTATGGCTACACCTTC
TRBD2,TRBV5-1,TRBJ2-3,few,CASSRGPLAGGTDTQYF,TGCGCCAGCAGCAGGGGCCCCCTAGCGGGAGGAACAGATACGCAGTATTTT
.,TRBV12-5,TRBJ2-1,many,CASGLVGGDYNEQFF,TGTGCTAGTGGTTTGGTCGGGGGCGATTACAATGAGCAGTTCTTC
.,TRBV14,TRBJ2-5,.,CASSQDLEETQYF,TGTGCCAGCAGCCAAGATTTGGAAGAGACCCAGTACTTC
.,TRBV6-1,TRBJ1-1,.,CASPGGAEAFF,TGTGCCAGCCCGGGGGGGGCCGAAGCTTTCTTT
TRBD2,TRBV5-1,TRBJ2-7,.,CASTGTGGFYEQYF,TGCGCCAGCACCGGGACGGGGGGGTTTTACGAGCAGTACTTC
.,TRBV7-9,TRBJ2-1,.,CASSFLLDFYNEQFF,TGTGCCAGCAGCTTTCTCTTAGACTTCTACAATGAGCAGTTCTTC
TRBD1,TRBV20-1,TRBJ1-1,many,CSARVDRVRGTEAFF,TGCAGTGCTAGAGTGGACAGGGTAAGGGGCACTGAAGCTTTCTTT
.,TRBV7-3,TRBJ2-2,few,CASSLFGNTGELFF,TGTGCCAGCAGCTTATTTGGTAACACCGGGGAGCTGTTTTTT
TRBD2,TRBV7-9,TRBJ2-1,.,CASSLAGPYNEQFF,TGTGCCAGCAGTCTAGCGGGCCCCTACAATGAGCAGTTCTTC
.,TRBV6-6,TRBJ2-7,many,CASSYSPDRTYEQYF,TGTGCCAGCAGTTACTCCCCCGACAGGACCTACGAGCAGTACTTC
TRBD1,TRBV30,TRBJ2-2,few,CAYLRTGPGELFF,TGTGCCTACCTGAGGACAGGCCCCGGGGAGCTGTTTTTT
.,TRBV4-2,TRBJ1-1,many,CASSQVGGPLNTEAFF,TGTGCCAGCAGCCAAGTGGGAGGACCACTGAACACTGAAGCTTTCTTT
TRBD2,TRBV9,TRBJ2-1,many,CASSETSGRASEQFF,TGTGCCAGCAGCGAGACTAGCGGGAGGGCGAGTGAGCAGTTCTTC